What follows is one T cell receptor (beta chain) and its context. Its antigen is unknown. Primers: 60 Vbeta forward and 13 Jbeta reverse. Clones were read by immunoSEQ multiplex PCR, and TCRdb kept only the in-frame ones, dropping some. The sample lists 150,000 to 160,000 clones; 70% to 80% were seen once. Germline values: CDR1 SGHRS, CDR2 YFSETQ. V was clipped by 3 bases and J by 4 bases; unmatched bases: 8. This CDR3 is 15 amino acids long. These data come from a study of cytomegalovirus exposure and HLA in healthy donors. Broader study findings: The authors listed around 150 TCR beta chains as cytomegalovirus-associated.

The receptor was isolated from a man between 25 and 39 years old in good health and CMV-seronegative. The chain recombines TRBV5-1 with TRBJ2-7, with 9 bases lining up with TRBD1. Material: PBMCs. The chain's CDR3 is CASSSEGTGPYEQYF. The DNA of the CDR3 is TGCGCCAGCAGCTCGGAGGGGACAGGGCCATACGAGCAGTACTTC.